The 18 T cell receptor beta chains below come from one sample, sequenced in a study of beta chain features in type 1 diabetes. Sequenced material consisted of expressed TCRB transcripts (all of the isolated RNA was reverse transcribed). The assay was immunoSEQ multiplex PCR, and TCRdb's table has in-frame clones only and misses some. This sample has some 410,000 clones; about 14% occur once, and the top ten carry roughly 0.033%. Sequences were obtained from naive CD4+ T cells from blood. The receptors were sampled from a man aged 25 to 40 in good health.

The chain uses TRBV15 and TRBJ2-5, with 8 bases that match TRBD1. From germline, CDR1 is LNHNV and CDR2 YYDKDF (reference sequence). This CDR3 has 16 amino acids. The J segment lost 2 bases and the V segment lost 3 bases, leaving 8 bases of the junction unmatched. Here the CDR3 reads CATSRGEQGVQETQYF. The CDR3 bases are TGTGCCACCAGCAGGGGGGAACAGGGGGTACAAGAGACCCAGTACTTC.

This clone was seen a few times. V and J are TRBV7-3 and TRBJ2-3; D remains unclear. CDR1 is SGHTA and CDR2 is FQGTGA in the germline V gene. Trimming cost V 1 base and J 4 bases, with 6 bases left between them. The CDR3 has 13 amino acids. DNA for the CDR3: TGTGCCAGCAGCTTAAGGCGTCCAGATACGCAGTATTTT. It translates to CASSLRRPDTQYF.

V is TRBV27 and J is TRBJ2-1; 9 bases agree with TRBD2. This CDR3 is 15 amino acids long. Germline CDR1 and CDR2: MNHEY and SMNVEV (reference sequence). V dropped 2 bases and J dropped 2; count of bases not matched to a gene: 1. The CDR3 loop reads CASSLAGGPYNEQFF. As DNA, the CDR3 is TGTGCCAGCAGTTTAGCGGGAGGGCCCTACAATGAGCAGTTCTTC.

The chain links TRBV5-4 to TRBJ2-5; tentatively, D is TRBD2 (5 bases). There are 15 residues in the CDR3. Germline V gene data show CDR1 as SGHNT and CDR2 as YYREEE (reference sequence). V lost 4 bases to trimming and J lost 2 bases, with 15 bases between them. The DNA of the CDR3 is TGTGCCAGCAGCCCGCCCCGGGAATTTCAAGAGACCCAGTACTTC. It yields the protein CASSPPREFQETQYF.

This clone showed up just a few times. This chain connects TRBV7-2 to TRBJ2-7; D is tentatively TRBD1 or TRBD2 (5 bases each). CDR3 size: 14 residues. Germline V CDR1 and CDR2: SGHTA, FQGNSA. V was pared by 1 base and J by 4 bases, with 11 bases between. CDR3 DNA: TGTGCCAGCAGCTTAGGTGTATGGGGGTACGAGCAGTACTTC. Protein: CASSLGVWGYEQYF.

V gene TRBV29-1 combines with J gene TRBJ2-3, with D unclear. V was clipped by 4 bases and J by 2 bases, with 7 bases between them. The CDR3 contains 12 residues. The germline V gene has CDR1 SQVTM and CDR2 ANQGSEA. This CDR3 reads CSVVVATDTQYF. In DNA, the CDR3 is TGCAGCGTTGTAGTCGCCACAGATACGCAGTATTTT.

This clone was observed a handful of times. The chain uses TRBV29-1 and TRBJ2-5; the D call may be TRBD1 or TRBD2 (5 bases each). V dropped 4 bases and J dropped 5 bases, with 20 bases sitting between them. Germline lookup yields CDR1 SQVTM and CDR2 ANQGSEA. The CDR3 has 15 residues. CDR3 bases: TGCAGCGTTGGCGGGTGGACGGGACGCGGGGAGACCCAGTACTTC. Translating it yields CSVGGWTGRGETQYF.

The V gene is TRBV5-1, the J gene TRBJ2-1; 9 bases match TRBD2. Germline V gives CDR1 SGHRS, CDR2 YFSETQ. The CDR3 covers 17 residues. The trim removed 3 bases at V and 8 bases at J, leaving 15 bases unmatched. CDR3 DNA sequence: TGCGCCAGCAGCTGGCCCCTTAGCGGGAGTGGTTTAGATGAGCAGTTCTTC. Its translation: CASSWPLSGSGLDEQFF.

This clone turned up a few times. The chain links TRBV7-9 to TRBJ2-5; D may be TRBD2 (5 bases). V was clipped by 1 base and J by 8 bases, with 14 bases between them. The CDR3 spans 14 residues. The V gene's germline CDR1 is SEHNR and CDR2 FQNEAQ (reference sequence). CDR3 sequence reads: CASSLDGSANTQYF. DNA for the CDR3: TGTGCCAGCAGCTTAGATGGTAGCGCGAACACCCAGTACTTC.

The V and J genes are TRBV18 and TRBJ2-3; D is perhaps TRBD2 (5 bases). CDR1 and CDR2 from the germline V gene are KGHSH and LQKENI. Trimming left V 5 bases short and J 1 base short, with 7 bases between. This CDR3 is built from 13 residues. CDR3 region: CASSAGGTDTQYF. In nucleotides, the CDR3 is TGTGCCAGCTCAGCCGGGGGCACAGATACGCAGTATTTT.

This clone was observed a handful of times. CDR3 sequence reads: CSGKREGRFNEQFF. CDR3 bases: TGCAGCGGCAAAAGGGAGGGCCGATTCAATGAGCAGTTCTTC. V and J are TRBV29-1 and TRBJ2-1; 7 bases are shared with TRBD2. V lost 7 bases and J lost 6; bases outside the gene matches: 12. The germline gives CDR1 SQVTM, CDR2 ANQGSEA. The CDR3 is made up of 14 amino acids.

In this sample, this clone turned up a few times. The V and J genes are TRBV14 and TRBJ2-7; D may be TRBD1 (5 bases). Germline V gives CDR1 SGHDN, CDR2 FVKESK. V lost 3 bases to trimming and J lost 6 bases, with 9 bases between them. The CDR3 consists of 12 residues. CDR3 loop: CASSQQGGEQYF. Here the CDR3 DNA reads TGTGCCAGCAGCCAGCAGGGTGGCGAGCAGTACTTC.

This clone showed up just a few times. The chain links TRBV27 to TRBJ1-1; 7 bases fit TRBD1. Germline V lookup: CDR1 MNHEY, CDR2 SMNVEV (reference sequence). The CDR3 spans 14 residues. The V gene end was trimmed by 7 bases and the J gene end by 6 bases; junction bases not matched to a gene: 11. CDR3: CASMYRGGGAEAFF. CDR3 DNA: TGTGCCAGCATGTACAGGGGTGGAGGAGCTGAAGCTTTCTTT.

V gene TRBV2 combines with J gene TRBJ2-4; 10 nucleotides line up with TRBD2. Per the germline V gene, CDR1 is SNHLY and CDR2 is FYNNEI. The CDR3 has 21 residues. V lost 5 bases, J lost 0 bases, and 19 bases stayed unmatched. CDR3 protein: CASSPVFTSGALPLAKNIQYF. Written as DNA, the CDR3 is TGTGCCAGCAGTCCTGTGTTTACTAGCGGGGCCCTCCCGCTAGCCAAAAACATTCAGTACTTC.

A few counts support this clone. The V gene is TRBV30, the J gene TRBJ1-1; D unresolved. The CDR3 covers 13 residues. Trimming cost V 0 bases and J 6 bases, with 11 bases left between them. Germline V CDR1 and CDR2: GTSNPN, SVGIG (reference sequence). CDR3 in amino acids: CAWSVRELAEAFF. The CDR3 DNA reads as TGTGCCTGGAGTGTACGAGAGCTGGCTGAAGCTTTCTTT.

Regarding this clone: At one boundary the junction diverges from the germline segment, which might be a read error. This chain links TRBV7-7 with TRBJ2-5, with 12 positions matching TRBD2. The germline gives CDR1 SSHAT, CDR2 FNYEAQ (reference sequence). There are 16 residues in the CDR3. In DNA, the CDR3 is TGTGCTAGCAGCTTAGAAAGACTAGCGGGAGCCGAGACCCAGTACTTC. This gives the protein CASSLERLAGAETQYF.

This clone has more than one count but fewer than ten. The chain joins TRBV7-8 to TRBJ2-5, with TRBD2 as a possible D gene (6 bases). Between the trimmed V and J ends, which lost 5 bases and 5 bases, there was a span of 18 bases. The CDR3 is made up of 15 amino acids. The germline gives CDR1 SGHVS, CDR2 FQNEAQ. CDR3 loop: CASSLLGGEVETQYF. In nucleotides, the CDR3 is TGTGCCAGCAGCCTACTAGGTGGGGAGGTCGAGACCCAGTACTTC.

This chain links TRBV6-5 with TRBJ2-5; no clear D. This CDR3 comprises 11 residues. The V end lost 6 bases, the J end lost 5 bases, and 7 bases lay between the germline ends. CDR1 and CDR2 from the germline V gene are MNHEY and SVGAGI. CDR3 bases: TGTGCCAGCAGAAGACTGGAGACCCAGTACTTC. Its protein is CASRRLETQYF.